A selection of T cell receptor beta chains follows, all from one sample in a study of cytomegalovirus exposure and HLA in healthy donors. Data came from immunoSEQ multiplex PCR; TCRdb stores just in-frame clones and leaves some out. The sample contains about 67,000 clones, about 82% of which appear only once. Material: PBMCs. Receptor source: a woman aged 25-40 years in good health and CMV-seronegative. Each CDR3 is given with its conserved first and last residue. A D gene is named only where the DNA matches it firmly. Size tells how often a clone was seen (once, few, many) or the class of an expanded clone, and some rows leave it out.

TRBJ1-5 - - TRBV7-8 TGTGCCAGCAGCTTAGCGCAACTCGATCAGCCCCAGCATTTT CASSLAQLDQPQHF
TRBJ1-2 few - TRBV7-6 TGTGCCAGCAGCCCCTACTCTCCGGGTGGCTACACCTTC CASSPYSPGGYTF
TRBJ2-1 - TRBD1 TRBV15 TGTGCCACGGGACAGCTCAACAATGAGCAGTTCTTC CATGQLNNEQFF
TRBJ2-3 - - TRBV4-3 TGCGCCAGCAGCCAAGAGTGGGCAGGTTTTGGCACAGATACGCAGTATTTT CASSQEWAGFGTDTQYF
TRBJ1-4 - - TRBV7-6 TGTGCCAGCAGCCAAACCGGGACATTGGGTGAAAAACTGTTTTTT CASSQTGTLGEKLFF
TRBJ1-6 - TRBD1 TRBV6-6 TGTGCCAGCAGTAAAGGGACAGCCCTTAATTCACCCCTCCACTTT CASSKGTALNSPLHF
TRBJ1-1 - - TRBV12-5 TGTGCTAGTGGTTTGGGATTCTTGGGGGCGCGGGCTGAAGCTTTCTTT CASGLGFLGARAEAFF
TRBJ2-3 - TRBD2 TRBV6-4 TGTGCCAGCAGTCCGCTAGCGGGGGGCACAGATACGCAGTATTTT CASSPLAGGTDTQYF
TRBJ1-4 - TRBD1 TRBV19 TGTGCCAGTAGTTTACAGGGGGTGACTAATGAAAAACTGTTTTTT CASSLQGVTNEKLFF
TRBJ2-2 - - TRBV20-1 TGCAGTGCTGAGGACACCGGGGAGCTGTTTTTT CSAEDTGELFF
TRBJ1-1 - TRBD1 TRBV5-6 TGTGCCAGCAGCTCCGAGACAGGGTTTATGAACACTGAAGCTTTCTTT CASSSETGFMNTEAFF
TRBJ1-1 - - TRBV2 TGTGCCAGCAGTGGGTGGGGCGATGGTACTGAAGCTTTCTTT CASSGWGDGTEAFF
TRBJ2-7 - TRBD1 TRBV4-1 TGCGCCAGCAGCCAGGGACAGAGGAGCTCCTACGAGCAGTACTTC CASSQGQRSSYEQYF
TRBJ1-2 - TRBD1 TRBV2 TGTGCCAGCAGTGAAGCGTTTTTGACAGGGTCTAACTATGGCTACACCTTC CASSEAFLTGSNYGYTF
TRBJ2-7 - - TRBV27 TGTGCCAGCAGCCTCATTGGCACGGGTTCGAGCTACGAGCAGTACTTC CASSLIGTGSSYEQYF
TRBJ2-1 - - TRBV27 TGTGCCAGCAGCCTAGCGCTGTACTCCTACAATGAGCAGTTCTTC CASSLALYSYNEQFF
TRBJ2-5 - TRBD1 TRBV7-2 TGTGCCAGCAGCTCCGGGACAGCGCAACAAGAGACCCAGTACTTC CASSSGTAQQETQYF
TRBJ1-2 - TRBD1 TRBV18 TGTGCCAGCTCACCAATTACGGACAGGGTTAGTGGCTACACCTTC CASSPITDRVSGYTF
TRBJ2-1 - TRBD2 TRBV18 TGTGCCAGCTCACCACAGTTAACTAGCGGGGACAATGAGCAGTTCTTC CASSPQLTSGDNEQFF
TRBJ2-1 once TRBD2 TRBV10-1 TGCGCCAGCAGTCGTAGCGGGGGGGCCTACAATGAGCAGTTCTTC CASSRSGGAYNEQFF
TRBJ2-6 - - TRBV29-1 TGCAGCGTTGAAGCCCCAGTTCCCTCTGGGGCCAACGTCCTGACTTTC CSVEAPVPSGANVLTF
TRBJ2-1 - TRBD2 TRBV5-1 TGCGCCAGCACCTTCTTATCTCAAGCGGGGGGGCCTTACAATGAGCAGTTCTTC CASTFLSQAGGPYNEQFF
TRBJ2-7 - TRBD1 TRBV5-1 TGCGCCAGCAGGGGCTGGACAGGGGGTGGTCACGAGCAGTACTTC CASRGWTGGGHEQYF
TRBJ1-4 - TRBD1 TRBV2 TGTGCCAGCAGAGAGACAGGGGAAGAAAAACTGTTTTTT CASRETGEEKLFF
TRBJ1-2 - TRBD1 TRBV5-6 TGTGCCAGCAGCCCACCCCGGACAGGCAAAAGGGGTGGCTACACCTTC CASSPPRTGKRGGYTF
TRBJ2-7 - - TRBV27 TGTGCCAGCAGTTTATTTCTACAGCCCCCCTACGAGCAGTACTTC CASSLFLQPPYEQYF
TRBJ1-3 - - TRBV5-1 TGCGCCAGCAGCCCGGCGCGCGGGGTTGGAGGAAACACCATATATTTT CASSPARGVGGNTIYF
TRBJ2-1 - - TRBV5-4 TGTGCCAGCAGGGGTATTGGACTGGCAAATGAGCAGTTCTTC CASRGIGLANEQFF
TRBJ2-5 - - TRBV28 TGTGCCAGCAGAGCAGGGTTTTGGTCAGAGACCCAGTACTTC CASRAGFWSETQYF
TRBJ1-2 - - TRBV4-1 TGCGCCAGCAGCCAAGATGGGGGCAATGACTATGGCTACACCTTC CASSQDGGNDYGYTF
TRBJ1-2 - - TRBV7-2 TGTGCCAGCAGCTTAGAGGCAGGCTATGGCTACACCTTC CASSLEAGYGYTF
TRBJ2-1 - TRBD1 TRBV6-5 TGTGCCAGCAGTTATGGGACAGGGCCCTACAATGAGCAGTTCTTC CASSYGTGPYNEQFF
TRBJ2-2 - - TRBV7-6 TGTGCCAGCAGCAGGGGGACCGGGGAGCTGTTTTTT CASSRGTGELFF
TRBJ1-2 once TRBD1 TRBV2 TGTGCCAGCAGGCGGGACAGGGTGAGCGACTATGGCTACACCTTC CASRRDRVSDYGYTF
TRBJ2-7 - TRBD1 TRBV11-2 TGTGCCAGCAGCCCAACACAGGGGGCGGCCTACGAGCAGTACTTC CASSPTQGAAYEQYF
TRBJ1-2 - - TRBV7-2 TGTGCCAGCAGCTTTTCCAGGGATACCTATGGCTACACCTTC CASSFSRDTYGYTF
TRBJ1-5 - - TRBV28 TGTGCCAGCAGTCCCCTCGGGGGGGGCGGGTGGAGCAATCAGCCCCAGCATTTT CASSPLGGGGWSNQPQHF
TRBJ2-7 few TRBD2 TRBV27 TGTGCCAGCAGTTTGAACGGGGGGTCTTCCTACGAGCAGTACTTC CASSLNGGSSYEQYF
TRBJ1-6 once - TRBV27 TGTGCCAGCAACACAGGATATAATTCACCCCTCCACTTT CASNTGYNSPLHF
TRBJ1-2 - TRBD1 TRBV6-5 TGTGCCAGCAGTTACGGACAGGGGGCAATCTATGGCTACACCTTC CASSYGQGAIYGYTF
TRBJ2-2 - TRBD1 TRBV19 TGTGCCAGTAGTATTGAGGCAGGGGGATCCGGGGAGCTGTTTTTT CASSIEAGGSGELFF
TRBJ1-2 - - TRBV11-2 TGTGCCAGCAGCTTAGAAGTTGGGACAAGCTATGGCTACACCTTC CASSLEVGTSYGYTF
TRBJ2-1 - TRBD1 TRBV6-1 TGTGCCAGCAGTGGGAGGACAGGGGTCAATGAGCAGTTCTTC CASSGRTGVNEQFF
TRBJ1-3 once TRBD1 TRBV5-8 TGTGCCAGCAGCTTCCTGGACAGGGCAGGAAACACCATATATTTT CASSFLDRAGNTIYF
TRBJ2-1 - TRBD2 TRBV28 TGTGCCAGCAGTCCCCCCGCGCGGGGGGGCCCTAAGGATGAGCAGTTCTTC CASSPPARGGPKDEQFF
TRBJ2-7 once TRBD2 TRBV7-9 TGTGCCAGCAGCCGGACTAGCGGGGGGCCCATCGGCGAGCAGTACTTC CASSRTSGGPIGEQYF
TRBJ2-7 - - TRBV15 TGTGCCACCAGCAGGGGGGGGGACAGGTCCTACGAGCAGTACTTC CATSRGGDRSYEQYF
TRBJ2-5 - - TRBV7-9 TGTGCCAGCAGCCTATTCGTGGGGGGTGGTAAAGAGACCCAGTACTTC CASSLFVGGGKETQYF
TRBJ1-2 - TRBD1 TRBV18 TGTGCCAGCTCACCAGGGACAGGGCTAAAGTATGGCTACACCTTC CASSPGTGLKYGYTF
TRBJ2-1 - TRBD2 TRBV13 TGTGCCAGCAGCCCGCTAGCGGGGAGCTCCTACAATGAGCAGTTCTTC CASSPLAGSSYNEQFF
TRBJ1-2 - - TRBV19 TGTGCCTCGCACAGGGAGACGGGTGGCTACACCTTC CASHRETGGYTF
TRBJ2-2 once - TRBV25-1 TGTGCCAGCAGTTCCCCCGCTACAGGGCCCACCGGGGAGCTGTTTTTT CASSSPATGPTGELFF
TRBJ1-5 - TRBD1 TRBV28 TGTGCCAGCAGTTTGTCTGGACAGGGGGAAAATCAGCCCCAGCATTTT CASSLSGQGENQPQHF
TRBJ1-1 few - TRBV14 TGTGCCAGCAGCCAAGATCTGGCGGTGGGTGAAGCTTTCTTT CASSQDLAVGEAFF
TRBJ1-2 - - TRBV7-2 TGTGCCAGCAGCGTAGACAGGACCACTTACTATGGCTACACCTTC CASSVDRTTYYGYTF
TRBJ2-7 - TRBD1 TRBV28 TGTGCCAGCAGTTACCAGACAGGGGGCGAGCAGTACTTC CASSYQTGGEQYF
TRBJ1-2 - TRBD1 TRBV6-1 TGTGCCAGCAGTGCCGGGCAGGGGGCTTACTATGGCTACACCTTC CASSAGQGAYYGYTF